What follows are 19 T cell receptor beta chains derived from one specimen sequenced in a study of T cell responses to AZD1222 COVID-19 vaccine. Sequencing was performed with immunoSEQ multiplex PCR; in TCRdb, only in-frame clones are kept and a portion is missing. The sample lists approximately 89,000 clones; roughly 84% were seen once. The input for sequencing was peripheral blood, taken on day 0 of AZD1222 vaccination. The receptors stem from an adult in good health.

CDR3 sequence: CASSPRRYSSYEQYF. The DNA of the CDR3 is TGTGCCAGCAGCCCCCGCCGATACTCCTCCTACGAGCAGTACTTC. The chain carries TRBV21-1 and TRBJ2-7; the D call in the table, TRBD2, was not verified against the DNA. TRBV21-1 is an annotated pseudogene. The CDR3 loop spans 15 amino acids.

The CDR3 here is CAWSLEGSGSYNSPLHF. For the CDR3, the DNA is TGTGCCTGGAGTCTTGAGGGCTCCGGCTCCTATAATTCACCCCTCCACTTT. This sequence joins TRBV30 and TRBJ1-6; D is uncertain. Germline CDR1 reads GTSNPN; CDR2 reads SVGIG (reference sequence). V lost 2 bases to trimming and J lost 0 bases, with 14 bases between them. CDR3 length: 17 amino acids.

The chain has TRBV4-3 and TRBJ1-4; 8 bases agree with TRBD1. CDR3 length: 19 amino acids. V gave up 3 bases and J gave up 7 bases; unmatched junction bases: 19. Germline CDR1 is LGHNA and CDR2 is YSLEER. CDR3 loop: CASSHAQGDGGFSTEKLFF. The CDR3 coding sequence is TGCGCCAGCAGCCATGCACAGGGGGACGGTGGATTCTCCACTGAAAAACTGTTTTTT.

This chain joins TRBV19 and TRBJ1-5; maybe TRBD1 (6 bases). The CDR3 is 14 amino acids. The V end was cut by 3 bases, the J end by 6 bases, with 12 bases between. The germline V gene has CDR1 LNHDA and CDR2 SQIVND (reference sequence). CDR3 loop: CASSIFHRAQPQHF. CDR3 DNA sequence: TGTGCCAGTAGTATTTTTCACAGGGCTCAGCCCCAGCATTTT.

The chain has TRBV18 and TRBJ2-5; D gene uncertain. Trimming cost V 3 bases and J 5 bases, with 10 bases left between them. The germline gives CDR1 KGHSH, CDR2 LQKENI. The CDR3 has 13 amino acids. This chain's CDR3 is CASSPQRWETQYF. In nucleotides, the CDR3 is TGTGCCAGCTCACCCCAACGCTGGGAGACCCAGTACTTC.

The rearrangement joins TRBV29-1 to TRBJ2-2; D gene unclear. V dropped 4 bases and J dropped 4 bases, with 10 bases sitting between them. Germline loops: CDR1 SQVTM, CDR2 ANQGSEA. CDR3 length: 13 residues. The CDR3 bases are TGCAGCGTTGTGTTATGGGGCACCGGGGAGCTGTTTTTT. It yields the protein CSVVLWGTGELFF.

The V gene is TRBV30, the J gene TRBJ1-2, with D possibly matching TRBD1 (6 bases). Trimming pared 5 bases from V and 8 bases from J, leaving 21 bases between. The germline V gene has CDR1 GTSNPN and CDR2 SVGIG (reference sequence). The CDR3 sequence is 14 residues long. Here the CDR3 reads CAWLGDIPSVGYTF. Here the CDR3 DNA reads TGTGCCTGGCTTGGGGACATACCATCAGTCGGCTACACCTTC.

The chain is built from TRBV27 and TRBJ2-7, with 8 nucleotides matching TRBD2. CDR1 MNHEY and CDR2 SMNVEV come from the germline V gene (reference sequence). CDR3 size: 15 residues. The V gene end was trimmed by 8 bases and the J gene end by 2 bases; junction bases not matched to a gene: 11. CDR3 amino acids: CASCKLAGNTYEQYF. In DNA form, the CDR3 reads TGTGCCAGCTGCAAGTTAGCGGGGAACACCTACGAGCAGTACTTC.

Regarding this clone: Other nucleotide sequences from this sample produce the same CDR3. The chain joins TRBV10-2 to TRBJ2-7; D not resolved. CDR3 size: 12 residues. Germline V CDR1 and CDR2: WSHSY, SAAADI. V was pared by 6 bases and J by 3 bases, with 9 bases between. CDR3 DNA: TGCGCCAGCAGCTCCTCCGGCTACGAGCAGTACTTC. Residues: CASSSSGYEQYF.

The V call is TRBV3-1 (or the pseudogene TRBV3-2), the J call TRBJ1-2, with D perhaps TRBD1 (6 bases). Between the trimmed V and J ends, which lost 3 bases and 8 bases, there was a span of 10 bases. This CDR3 region has 12 residues. CDR1 is LGHDT and CDR2 is YNNKEL in the germline V gene (reference sequence). CDR3 nucleotides: TGTGCCAGCAGCCATACAGGGCAGGGCTACACCTTC. It specifies CASSHTGQGYTF.

The CDR3 sequence: CASSYSNPNQPQHF. CDR3 sequence (DNA): TGTGCCAGCAGTTACTCGAATCCAAATCAGCCCCAGCATTTT. The V gene is TRBV6-6, the J gene TRBJ1-5; D remains ambiguous. In germline, CDR1 is MNHNY, CDR2 SVGAGI (reference sequence). This CDR3 is 14 amino acids long. Trimming took 0 bases from V and 4 from J, leaving 7 bases between them.

V usage is TRBV3-1 (or the pseudogene TRBV3-2) and J usage is TRBJ1-6, with D possibly matching TRBD1 (6 bases). Deletions cut 0 bases from V and 9 bases from J, with 27 bases between. Germline-derived CDR1 and CDR2 are LGHDT and YNNKEL (reference sequence). The CDR3 covers 20 residues. Here the CDR3 DNA reads TGTGCCAGCAGCCAAGATAGCCCCTCCGGGACATGGCATATTTCTTCACCCCTCCACTTT. Amino acid sequence: CASSQDSPSGTWHISSPLHF.

The rearrangement links TRBV4-1 to TRBJ1-4; D possibly corresponds to TRBD1 (5 bases). The V end lost 8 bases, the J end lost 3 bases, and 13 bases lay between the germline ends. The length of the CDR3 is 14 residues. Germline lookup yields CDR1 MGHRA and CDR2 YSYEKL. The CDR3 DNA follows: TGCGCCAGCTCAACACCGGGGGCTAATGAAAAACTGTTTTTT. Its protein is CASSTPGANEKLFF.

The V call is TRBV5-1, the J call TRBJ1-1; 7 bases match TRBD1. The CDR3 is made up of 14 amino acids. The germline V gene has CDR1 SGHRS and CDR2 YFSETQ. V shed 4 bases and J 5 bases; nucleotides not matched to a gene: 8. CDR3 sequence: CASSAGTAGTEAFF. The CDR3 DNA reads as TGCGCCAGCAGCGCAGGGACAGCAGGAACTGAAGCTTTCTTT.

V is TRBV5-8 and J is TRBJ1-5; D remains ambiguous. The length of the CDR3 is 13 residues. Trimming pared 2 bases from V and 5 bases from J, leaving 8 bases between. Germline V gives CDR1 SGHTS, CDR2 YDEGEE. The DNA of the CDR3 is TGTGCCAGCAGCTTCACTGGGTATCAGCCCCAGCATTTT. As protein: CASSFTGYQPQHF. Using reference TRBV5-8 and TRBJ1-5 for the parts outside the CDR3, the full variable domain is EAGVTQSPTHLIKTRGQQATLRCSPISGHTSVYWYQQALGLGLQFLLWYDEGEERNRGNFPPRFSGRQFPNYSSELNVNALELEDSALYLCASSFTGYQPQHFGDGTRLSIL.

The chain recombines TRBV27 with TRBJ1-5; TRBD1 agrees at 9 bases. CDR1 MNHEY and CDR2 SMNVEV come from the germline V gene (reference sequence). CDR3 length: 18 amino acids. V shed 4 bases, J shed 6 bases, and the junction held 16 bases outside the gene matches. The CDR3 nucleotides are TGTGCCAGCAGTTCCGCCCTCTTTCTTACAGGGGGCCGTCAGCCCCAGCATTTT. Protein product: CASSSALFLTGGRQPQHF.

The V gene is TRBV24-1, the J gene TRBJ2-5, with D maybe TRBD2 (5 bases). The CDR3 contains 12 residues. Germline values: CDR1 KGHDR, CDR2 SFDVKD. The germline V and J ends were trimmed by 5 bases and 7 bases, with 10 bases remaining between them. DNA of the CDR3: TGTGCCACCAGTGTGGGAGTAGGGACCCAGTACTTC. The encoded protein is CATSVGVGTQYF.

The chain has TRBV11-2 and TRBJ2-3; the match to TRBD2 covers 8 bases. The V segment lost 4 bases and the J segment 3 bases; nucleotides outside the gene matches: 9. Germline assignment: CDR1 SGHAT and CDR2 FQNNGV. The CDR3 consists of 16 residues. The CDR3 DNA is TGTGCCAGCAGCTCCCACCCGGGACTAGGGACAGATACGCAGTATTTT. Its protein product is CASSSHPGLGTDTQYF.

A single count supports this clone. The chain is built from TRBV10-2 and TRBJ2-3; TRBD2 agrees at 11 bases. Germline CDR1 and CDR2: WSHSY and SAAADI. The V and J ends lost 6 bases and 2 bases, in that order; junction bases with no gene match: 7. The CDR3 length is 16 residues. The CDR3 region has the DNA TGCGCCAGCAGGCGACTAGCGGGATCTTCCACAGATACGCAGTATTTT. Protein product: CASRRLAGSSTDTQYF.